These T cell receptor beta chains were read from a single sample in a study of shared clonotypes between healthy human individuals. The table came from immunoSEQ multiplex PCR; TCRdb's copy has only in-frame clones and leaves some out. The profile shows roughly 2,300,000 clones, around 92% of them singletons. The sequenced material came from naive CD4+ T cells from PBMCs. Receptors were obtained from a man aged 18 to 29 in good health. Some clones in this sample may be carry-over from other donors' samples. Both conserved end residues are part of each CDR3. A D gene is named only where the DNA matches it firmly. Size values are once, few and many counts, or a class for expanded clones, and some rows have none.

TRBJ1-1 TRBV2 - - CASSEGLNEAFF TGTGCCAGCAGTGAGGGACTTAATGAAGCTTTCTTT
TRBJ1-2 TRBV5-6 once - CASSLVSPLYGYTF TGTGCCAGCAGCTTAGTGTCTCCGTTATATGGCTACACCTTC
TRBJ1-1 TRBV15 - - CATSRRTAAEAFF TGTGCCACCAGCAGGAGGACCGCCGCTGAAGCTTTCTTT
TRBJ1-1 TRBV7-9 - - CASSLETGIWTEAFF TGTGCCAGCAGCTTAGAAACAGGGATTTGGACTGAAGCTTTCTTT
TRBJ2-2 TRBV19 - TRBD2 CASSRRQRTSAISNTGELFF TGTGCCAGTAGTAGACGACAGAGGACTAGCGCGATCTCGAACACCGGGGAGCTGTTTTTT
TRBJ1-1 TRBV29-1 - - CSVEAGANTEAFF TGCAGCGTTGAGGCAGGGGCGAACACTGAAGCTTTCTTT
TRBJ2-1 TRBV9 - TRBD1 CASTLTGGSYNEQFF TGTGCCAGCACTCTAACAGGGGGTTCCTACAATGAGCAGTTCTTC
TRBJ2-3 TRBV7-8 - - CASSELRTSGTDTQYF TGTGCCAGCAGCGAGCTTCGGACATCGGGCACAGATACGCAGTATTTT
TRBJ1-3 TRBV10-1 - - CASSEVAGTGNTIYF TGCGCCAGCAGTGAGGTGGCAGGGACAGGAAACACCATATATTTT
TRBJ1-2 TRBV19 - - CASTGPGLDYGYTF TGTGCCAGTACAGGGCCGGGACTGGACTATGGCTACACCTTC
TRBJ1-5 TRBV2 - - CASRGNQPQHF TGTGCCAGCAGAGGTAATCAGCCCCAGCATTTT
TRBJ2-3 TRBV7-3 - TRBD2 CASSPERDTDTQYF TGTGCCAGCAGCCCCGAGCGGGACACAGATACGCAGTATTTT
TRBJ1-1 TRBV25-1 - TRBD1 CAVLAGGKNTEAFF TGTGCCGTCCTCGCAGGGGGAAAGAACACTGAAGCTTTCTTT
TRBJ2-3 TRBV25-1 - TRBD2 CASSSRSAGVFDTQYF TGTGCCAGCAGTTCCCGGTCAGCGGGAGTATTTGATACGCAGTATTTT
TRBJ1-2 TRBV28 - - CASGPNYGYTF TGTGCCAGCGGCCCTAACTATGGCTACACCTTC
TRBJ2-6 TRBV7-2 - - CASSFSGIPGANVLTF TGTGCCAGCAGCTTTTCAGGGATACCCGGGGCCAACGTCCTGACTTTC
TRBJ2-3 TRBV27 - TRBD2 CASSIRLAEPSTDTQYF TGTGCCAGCAGTATCCGACTAGCGGAGCCCAGCACAGATACGCAGTATTTT
TRBJ2-1 TRBV6-1 many TRBD2 CASSPTSGSTHEQFF TGTGCCAGCAGTCCGACTAGCGGGAGTACCCATGAGCAGTTCTTC
TRBJ2-1 TRBV27 - TRBD2 CASSLAGGPYNEQFF TGTGCCAGCAGTTTGGCGGGAGGGCCCTACAATGAGCAGTTCTTC
TRBJ2-1 TRBV7-3 - TRBD2 CASSPVAGVGQDEQFF TGTGCCAGCAGCCCCGTCGCGGGAGTAGGCCAGGATGAGCAGTTCTTC
TRBJ2-5 TRBV7-7 - - CASSLTGRQETQYF TGTGCCAGCAGTCTAACGGGACGGCAGGAGACCCAGTACTTC
TRBJ1-5 TRBV19 - TRBD1 CASSLRDRVQPQHF TGTGCCAGTAGTCTCCGGGACAGGGTTCAGCCCCAGCATTTT
TRBJ2-3 TRBV29-1 - TRBD2 CSAGGRSTDTQYF TGCAGCGCCGGCGGGAGAAGCACAGATACGCAGTATTTT
TRBJ1-5 TRBV15 once - CATSRDYSNQPQHF TGTGCCACCAGCAGAGATTATAGCAATCAGCCCCAGCATTTT
TRBJ2-3 TRBV30 - - CAWSPDTDTQYF TGTGCCTGGAGCCCCGACACAGATACGCAGTATTTT
TRBJ1-2 TRBV18 once TRBD1 CASSLNLRQGIGGYTF TGTGCCAGCTCACTTAACCTAAGACAGGGCATCGGTGGCTACACCTTC
TRBJ2-5 TRBV5-1 - - CASSLSGTPETQYF TGCGCCAGCAGCTTGTCTGGGACTCCAGAGACCCAGTACTTC
TRBJ2-3 TRBV2 - - CASRSGDTQYF TGTGCCAGCAGGTCAGGGGATACGCAGTATTTT
TRBJ2-7 TRBV6-5 - TRBD2 CASSVAGGPYEQYF TGTGCCAGTAGCGTAGCGGGAGGACCCTACGAGCAGTACTTC
TRBJ1-5 TRBV2 - - CASSDFGRPQHF TGTGCCAGCAGTGATTTTGGCCGGCCCCAGCATTTT
TRBJ2-3 TRBV5-1 - - CASSLDGMERTDTQYF TGCGCCAGCAGCTTGGATGGGATGGAACGCACAGATACGCAGTATTTT
TRBJ1-2 TRBV5-1 - TRBD1 CASSLGDRGFDGYTF TGCGCCAGCAGCTTGGGGGACAGGGGGTTTGATGGCTACACCTTC
TRBJ2-7 TRBV27 - TRBD2 CASSRRLTSRYEQYF TGTGCCAGCAGCCGACGATTGACTAGCCGCTACGAGCAGTACTTC
TRBJ1-2 TRBV7-3 - TRBD1 CASSLTSDRGPYGYTF TGTGCCAGCAGCTTAACCTCGGACAGGGGGCCCTACGGCTACACCTTC
TRBJ2-7 TRBV5-1 once - CASSLDLAYEQYF TGCGCCAGCAGCTTGGACCTGGCCTACGAGCAGTACTTC
TRBJ2-2 TRBV28 once - CANSRGTGELFF TGTGCCAACTCTCGGGGGACCGGGGAGCTGTTTTTT
TRBJ2-7 TRBV7-9 - - CASSESRSSYEQYF TGTGCCAGCAGCGAAAGTAGGAGCTCCTACGAGCAGTACTTC
TRBJ2-7 TRBV7-2 - - CASSSTGAYEQYF TGTGCCAGCAGCTCGACAGGCGCCTACGAGCAGTACTTC
TRBJ2-7 TRBV14 - - CASSHSLGTGSAYEQYF TGTGCCAGCAGCCACTCCCTGGGCACAGGGTCTGCCTACGAGCAGTACTTC
TRBJ2-2 TRBV27 - - CASSVGRRNTGELFF TGTGCCAGCAGTGTGGGGAGAAGGAACACCGGGGAGCTGTTTTTT
TRBJ2-5 TRBV15 - - CATRTPFQETQYF TGTGCCACGCGGACCCCCTTCCAAGAGACCCAGTACTTC
TRBJ2-7 TRBV6-6 - - CATRDPTYEQYF TGTGCCACCCGGGACCCAACCTACGAGCAGTACTTC
TRBJ1-2 TRBV30 - - CAWSAGGREDGYTF TGTGCCTGGAGTGCTGGCGGCAGGGAGGATGGCTACACCTTC
TRBJ2-4 TRBV10-2 - - CASSGEGVAKNIQYF TGCGCCAGCAGTGGCGAGGGGGTTGCCAAAAACATTCAGTACTTC
TRBJ2-4 TRBV4-2 - - CASSQGGGDRENIQYF TGTGCCAGCAGCCAAGGCGGGGGGGACAGGGAAAACATTCAGTACTTC
TRBJ1-1 TRBV15 - - CATSRDRGEKAFF TGTGCCACCAGCAGAGATAGAGGGGAAAAAGCTTTCTTT